This TCR beta chain came from a study of metastatic and nonmetastatic thyroid tumors. Study background: Repertoires were compared across blood and tumor or nodule tissue from malignant and benign thyroid patients.

This clone has ten or more counts. The antigen remains unidentified. Authors' data handling: To classify distant metastasis in papillary thyroid cancer, a model was built from CDR3 differences across clinicopathological groups. TCRdb re-analyzed the PCR reads using MiXCR. The V and J calls and clone size are TCRdb's, not the authors'. The sample holds 30,000 to 50,000 clones, under 20% seen once. Every patient underwent thyroid surgery untreated. Germline loops: CDR1 SEHNR, CDR2 FQNEAQ (reference sequence). The J segment lost 2 bases and the V segment lost 4 bases, leaving 2 bases of the junction unmatched. The length of the CDR3 is 14 residues. Study observations and caveats: Reportedly, malignant thyroid tumors had significantly higher TCR beta diversity than benign nodules, in blood and tumor.

This chain links TRBV7-9 with TRBJ1-2, with 9 bases matching TRBD1. Sequences were obtained from tumor tissue. The receptor was isolated from a female donor with papillary thyroid cancer or a benign thyroid nodule (not recorded which). Some clones in this sample may be carry-over from other donors' samples. CDR3 sequence reads: CASSSGTGNYGYTF. The DNA for the CDR3 is TGTGCCAGCAGCTCCGGGACAGGGAACTATGGCTACACCTTC. Combining the CDR3 with reference TRBV7-9 and TRBJ1-2 gives the whole variable domain DTGVSQNPRHKITKRGQNVTFRCDPISEHNRLYWYRQTLGQGPEFLTYFQNEAQLEKSRLLSDRFSAERPKGSFSTLEIQRTEQGDSAMYLCASSSGTGNYGYTFGSGTRLTVV.